This TCR beta chain was sequenced for a study of control samples from healthy donors and cancer patients. This table comes from immunoSEQ multiplex PCR, and its TCRdb copy is limited to in-frame clones, with some not included. This repertoire shows about 170,000 clones, 85% to 95% found once; its top ten account for 4.1%. Trimming removed 7 bases from V and 1 base from J, with 4 bases in between. The CDR3 is made up of 11 amino acids. In germline, CDR1 is SQVTM, CDR2 ANQGSEA. The receptor comes from a woman aged 55-70 years in good health. Specimen: blood. V is TRBV29-1 and J is TRBJ2-2; no definite D call. The CDR3 DNA is TGCAGCGCCAAGAACACCGGGGAGCTGTTTTTT. Amino acids: CSAKNTGELFF.